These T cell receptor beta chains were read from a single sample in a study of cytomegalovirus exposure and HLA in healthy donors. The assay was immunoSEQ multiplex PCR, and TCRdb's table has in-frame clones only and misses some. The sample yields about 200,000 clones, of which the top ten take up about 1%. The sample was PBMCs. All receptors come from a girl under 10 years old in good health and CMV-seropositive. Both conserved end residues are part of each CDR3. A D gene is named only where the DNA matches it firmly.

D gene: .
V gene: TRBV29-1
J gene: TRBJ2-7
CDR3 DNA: TGCAGCGTTGAGCATAATGGGGCCGAGCAGTACTTC
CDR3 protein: CSVEHNGAEQYF

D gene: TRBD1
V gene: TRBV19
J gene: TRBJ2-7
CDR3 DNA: TGTGCCAGTAGTACCCGACAGGGGCCCCGCGCACAGTGCTTC
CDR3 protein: CASSTRQGPRAQCF

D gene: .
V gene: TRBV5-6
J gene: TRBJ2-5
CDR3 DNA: TGTGCCAGCAGCTTGATGTTACGGCGGCTCAGGGAGGAAGAGACCCAGTACTTC
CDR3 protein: CASSLMLRRLREEETQYF

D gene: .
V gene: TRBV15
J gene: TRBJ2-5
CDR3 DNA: TGTGCCACCAGCTCCGGATTGGGCCCCCAGTACTTC
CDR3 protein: CATSSGLGPQYF

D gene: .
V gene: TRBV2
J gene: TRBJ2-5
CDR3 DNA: TGTGCCAGCAGTGCCGGAATGTTGCAGGGCAGGGAGACCCAGTACTTC
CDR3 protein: CASSAGMLQGRETQYF

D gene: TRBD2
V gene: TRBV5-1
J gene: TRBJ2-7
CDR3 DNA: TGCGCCAGCAGCTTCGGGACTAGCGGGAAGGAGCAGTACTTC
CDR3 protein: CASSFGTSGKEQYF

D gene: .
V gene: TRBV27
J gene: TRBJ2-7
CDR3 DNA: TGTGCCAGCAGTCCCCATTCCATGAGATACGAGCAGTACTTC
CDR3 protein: CASSPHSMRYEQYF

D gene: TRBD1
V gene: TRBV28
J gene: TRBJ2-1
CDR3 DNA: TGTGCCAGCAGTCCCTACAGGGGTAACAATGAGCAGTTCTTC
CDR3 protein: CASSPYRGNNEQFF

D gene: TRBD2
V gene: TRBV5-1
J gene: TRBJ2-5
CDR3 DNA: TGCGCCAGCAGCCCTGGACTAGCGGGGGAGACCCAGTACTTC
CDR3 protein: CASSPGLAGETQYF

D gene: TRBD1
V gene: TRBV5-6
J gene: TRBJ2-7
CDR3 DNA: TGTGCCAGCAAGGAGTTCCGGGACAGGGGGTCGTACGAGCAGTACTTC
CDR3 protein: CASKEFRDRGSYEQYF

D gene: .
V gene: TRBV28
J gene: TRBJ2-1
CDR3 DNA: TGTGCCAGCAGTTTAGCGGTAAGCTCCTACAATGGGCAGTTCTTC
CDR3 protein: CASSLAVSSYNGQFF

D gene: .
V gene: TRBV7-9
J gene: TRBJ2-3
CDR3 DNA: TGTGCCAGCAGCGACGGGGGAGATACGCAGTATTTT
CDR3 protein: CASSDGGDTQYF

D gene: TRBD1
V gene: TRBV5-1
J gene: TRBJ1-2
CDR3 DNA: TGCGCCAGCAGCTTGCAGGGGGGCTCGAAAGGTCGGAACTATGGCTACACCTTC
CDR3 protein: CASSLQGGSKGRNYGYTF

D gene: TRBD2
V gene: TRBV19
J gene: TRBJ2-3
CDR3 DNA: TGTGCCAGTAGCGAATCGTTCGCTAGCGGGGATACGCAGTATTTT
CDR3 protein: CASSESFASGDTQYF

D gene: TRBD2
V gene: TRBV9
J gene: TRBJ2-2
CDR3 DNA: TGTGCCAGCAGCGTGGGCGGGAGGGCCCCCGGGGAGCTGTTTTTT
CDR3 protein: CASSVGGRAPGELFF

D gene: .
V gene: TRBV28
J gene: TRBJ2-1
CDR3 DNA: TGTGCCAGCAGTTTATCCCGGTTCAATGAGCAGTTCTTC
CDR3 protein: CASSLSRFNEQFF

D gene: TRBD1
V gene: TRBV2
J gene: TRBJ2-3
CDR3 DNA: TGTGCCAGCAGTTTCGAACCGGGACAGGGAGTCACAGATACGCAGTATTTT
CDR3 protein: CASSFEPGQGVTDTQYF

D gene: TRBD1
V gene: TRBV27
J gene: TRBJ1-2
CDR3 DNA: TGTGCCAGCAGTGTCGGGACAGGGGGAATCTATGGCTACACCTTC
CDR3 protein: CASSVGTGGIYGYTF

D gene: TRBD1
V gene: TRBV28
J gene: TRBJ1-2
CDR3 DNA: TGTGCCAGCAGCCGGACAGGGGGGAATGGCTACACCTTC
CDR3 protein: CASSRTGGNGYTF

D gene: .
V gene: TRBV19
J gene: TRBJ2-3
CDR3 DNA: TGTGCCAGTGATGATAGGGGACTCCCCCAGTATTTT
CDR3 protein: CASDDRGLPQYF

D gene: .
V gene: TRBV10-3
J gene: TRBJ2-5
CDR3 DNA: TGTGCCATCAGTGACAGGGCGGGGGAGACCCAGTACTTC
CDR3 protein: CAISDRAGETQYF

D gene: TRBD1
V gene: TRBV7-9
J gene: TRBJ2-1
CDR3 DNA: TGTGCCAGCAGGAGAAGGGACAGGGAGTACAATGAGCAGTTCTTC
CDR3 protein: CASRRRDREYNEQFF

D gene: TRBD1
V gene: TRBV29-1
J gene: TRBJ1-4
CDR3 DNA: TGCAGCGTCCGGACAGGGGACGAAAAACTGTTTTTT
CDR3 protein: CSVRTGDEKLFF

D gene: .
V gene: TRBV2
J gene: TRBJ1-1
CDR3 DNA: TGTGCCAGCAGTTCCCTGGCGGAGAGAGCTTTCTTT
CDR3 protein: CASSSLAERAFF

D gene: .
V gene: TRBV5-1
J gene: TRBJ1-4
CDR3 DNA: TGCGCCAGCAGTGGAGGGGTTAATGAAAAACTGTTTTTT
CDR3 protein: CASSGGVNEKLFF

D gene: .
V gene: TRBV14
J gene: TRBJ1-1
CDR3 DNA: TGTGCCAGCAGCCAGATCGGGGGATTTAACACTGAAGCTTTCTTT
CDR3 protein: CASSQIGGFNTEAFF

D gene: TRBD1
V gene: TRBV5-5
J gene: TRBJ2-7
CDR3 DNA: TGTGCCAGCAGCTTGGGGGACAGGTTGGTCCACGAGCAGTACTTC
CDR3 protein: CASSLGDRLVHEQYF

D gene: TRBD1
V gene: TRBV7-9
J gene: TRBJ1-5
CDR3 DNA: TGTGCCAGCAGCCTGGACAGGGGGCTTCAGCCCCAGCATTTT
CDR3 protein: CASSLDRGLQPQHF

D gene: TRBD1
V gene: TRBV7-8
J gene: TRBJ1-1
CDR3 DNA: TGTGCCAGCAGCTCCCGGGACAGGGGGTATATCACTGAAGCTTTCTTT
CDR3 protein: CASSSRDRGYITEAFF

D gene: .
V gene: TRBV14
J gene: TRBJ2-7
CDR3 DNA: TGTGCCAGCAGCCAAGTGGCGGGCGCTTCCTCCTACGAGCAGTACTTC
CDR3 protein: CASSQVAGASSYEQYF

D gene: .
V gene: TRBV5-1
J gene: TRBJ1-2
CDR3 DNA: TGCGCCAGCAGCTTGGCAGGGGACTATGGCTACACCTTC
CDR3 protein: CASSLAGDYGYTF

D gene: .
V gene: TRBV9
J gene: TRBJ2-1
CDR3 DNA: TGTGCCAGCAGCGTCTCTTTCGGACAAGGATACAATGAGCAGTTCTTC
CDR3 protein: CASSVSFGQGYNEQFF

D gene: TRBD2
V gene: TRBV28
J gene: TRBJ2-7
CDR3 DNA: TGTGCCAGCAGTACCAGCATTCTAGCGGGGCTAGGCCTACCCTACGAGCAGTACTTC
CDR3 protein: CASSTSILAGLGLPYEQYF

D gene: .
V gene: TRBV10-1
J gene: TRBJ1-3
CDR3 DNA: TGCGCCAGCAGTGAGTCCGGGAGCTCTGGAAACACCATATATTTT
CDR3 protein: CASSESGSSGNTIYF

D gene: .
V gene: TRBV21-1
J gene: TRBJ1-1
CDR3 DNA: TGTGCCAGCAGCCTTAGGGGGAGTTACCTCACTATTGAAGCTTTCTTT
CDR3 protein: CASSLRGSYLTIEAFF

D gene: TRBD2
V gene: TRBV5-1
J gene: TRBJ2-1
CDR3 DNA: TGCGCCAGCAGCTCGGCAGCGGGAGGAATCCTTAATGAGCAGTTCTTC
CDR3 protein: CASSSAAGGILNEQFF

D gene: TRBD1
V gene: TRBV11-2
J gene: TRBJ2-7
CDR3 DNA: TGTGCCAGCAGCGCCCCCGGGACAGGAGTAGTTGAGTACTTC
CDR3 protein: CASSAPGTGVVEYF

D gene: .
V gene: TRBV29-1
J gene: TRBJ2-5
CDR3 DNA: TGCAGCGTTGCGTACAGGGTTCAAGAGACCCAGTACTTC
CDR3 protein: CSVAYRVQETQYF

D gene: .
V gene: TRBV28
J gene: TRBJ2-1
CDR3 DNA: TGTGCCAGCAGGTTACCCCAGTGGTCCTACAATGAGCAGTTCTTC
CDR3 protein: CASRLPQWSYNEQFF

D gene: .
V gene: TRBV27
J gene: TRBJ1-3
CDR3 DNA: TGTGCCAGCAGTTTATCTCGGGTTGCCTCTGGAAACACCATATATTTT
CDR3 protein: CASSLSRVASGNTIYF

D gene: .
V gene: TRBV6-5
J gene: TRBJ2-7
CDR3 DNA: TGTGCCAGCAGTTACTCGAGGTCTACGGCCTACGAGCAGTACTTC
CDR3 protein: CASSYSRSTAYEQYF